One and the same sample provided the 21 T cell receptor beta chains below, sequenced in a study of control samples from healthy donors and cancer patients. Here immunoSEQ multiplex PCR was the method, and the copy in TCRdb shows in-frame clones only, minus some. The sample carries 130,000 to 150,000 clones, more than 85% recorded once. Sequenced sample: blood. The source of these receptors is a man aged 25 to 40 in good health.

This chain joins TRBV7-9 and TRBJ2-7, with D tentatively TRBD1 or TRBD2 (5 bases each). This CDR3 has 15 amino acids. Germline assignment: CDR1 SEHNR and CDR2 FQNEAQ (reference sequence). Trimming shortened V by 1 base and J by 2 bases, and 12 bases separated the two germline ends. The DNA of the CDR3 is TGTGCCAGCAGCTTAGTACCAGGGAGCACCTACGAGCAGTACTTC. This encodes CASSLVPGSTYEQYF.

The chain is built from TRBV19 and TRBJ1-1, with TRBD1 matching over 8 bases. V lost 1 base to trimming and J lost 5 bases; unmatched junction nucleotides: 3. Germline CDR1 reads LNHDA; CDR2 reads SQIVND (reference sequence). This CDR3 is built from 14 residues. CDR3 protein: CASSIGGQGTEAFF. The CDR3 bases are TGTGCCAGTAGTATAGGTGGACAGGGTACTGAAGCTTTCTTT.

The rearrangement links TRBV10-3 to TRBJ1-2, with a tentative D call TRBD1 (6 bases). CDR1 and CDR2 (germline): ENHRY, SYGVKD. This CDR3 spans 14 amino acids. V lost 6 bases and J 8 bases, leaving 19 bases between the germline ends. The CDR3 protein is CAISYTTGSGGYTF. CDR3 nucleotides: TGTGCCATCAGCTACACCACAGGGTCGGGCGGCTACACCTTC.

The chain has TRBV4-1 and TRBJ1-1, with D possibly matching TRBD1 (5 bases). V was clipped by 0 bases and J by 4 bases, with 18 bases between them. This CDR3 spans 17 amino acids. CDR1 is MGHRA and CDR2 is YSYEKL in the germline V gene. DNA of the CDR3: TGCGCCAGCAGCCAAGAGCGGGACGCCCGTTTGGGCACTGAAGCTTTCTTT. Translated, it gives CASSQERDARLGTEAFF.

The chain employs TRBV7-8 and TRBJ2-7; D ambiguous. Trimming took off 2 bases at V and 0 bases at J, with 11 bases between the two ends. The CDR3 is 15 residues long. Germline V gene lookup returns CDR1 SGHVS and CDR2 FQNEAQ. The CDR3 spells CASSLSGIASYEQYF. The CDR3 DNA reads TGTGCCAGCAGCTTATCAGGAATAGCCTCCTACGAGCAGTACTTC.

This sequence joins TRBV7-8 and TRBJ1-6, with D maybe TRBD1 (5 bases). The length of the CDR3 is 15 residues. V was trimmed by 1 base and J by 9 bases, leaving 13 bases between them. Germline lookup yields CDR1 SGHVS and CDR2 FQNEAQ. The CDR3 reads CASSLDYGGISPLHF. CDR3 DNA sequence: TGTGCCAGCAGCTTAGACTACGGGGGGATTTCACCCCTCCACTTT.

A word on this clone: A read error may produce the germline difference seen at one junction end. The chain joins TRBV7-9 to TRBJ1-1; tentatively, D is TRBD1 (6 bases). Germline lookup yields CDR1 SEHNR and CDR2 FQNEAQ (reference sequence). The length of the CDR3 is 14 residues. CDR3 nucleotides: TGTGCCAGCAGCTTAGGTGCCCTACGGGGCGGACAGCCTTTT. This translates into CASSLGALRGGQPF.

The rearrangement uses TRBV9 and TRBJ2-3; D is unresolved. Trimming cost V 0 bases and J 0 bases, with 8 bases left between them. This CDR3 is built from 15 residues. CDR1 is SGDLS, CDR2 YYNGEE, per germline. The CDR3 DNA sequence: TGTGCCAGCAGCGTAGTAAGCGCTAGCACAGATACGCAGTATTTT. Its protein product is CASSVVSASTDTQYF.

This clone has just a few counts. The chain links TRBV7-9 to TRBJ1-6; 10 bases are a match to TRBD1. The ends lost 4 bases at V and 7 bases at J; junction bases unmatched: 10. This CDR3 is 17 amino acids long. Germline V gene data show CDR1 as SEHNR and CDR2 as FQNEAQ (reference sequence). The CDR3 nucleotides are TGTGCCAGCAGCTACAAGACAGGGGGCGTATTGAATTCACCCCTCCACTTT. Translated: CASSYKTGGVLNSPLHF. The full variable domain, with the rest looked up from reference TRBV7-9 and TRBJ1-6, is DTGVSQNPRHKITKRGQNVTFRCDPISEHNRLYWYRQTLGQGPEFLTYFQNEAQLEKSRLLSDRFSAERPKGSFSTLEIQRTEQGDSAMYLCASSYKTGGVLNSPLHFGNGTRLTVT.

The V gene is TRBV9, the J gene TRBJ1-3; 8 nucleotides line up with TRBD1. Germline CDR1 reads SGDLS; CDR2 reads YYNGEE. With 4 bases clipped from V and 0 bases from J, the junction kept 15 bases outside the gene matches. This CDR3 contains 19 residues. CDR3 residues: CASSHSLGTGTNSGNTIYF. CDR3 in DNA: TGTGCCAGCAGCCATTCCCTTGGGACAGGAACAAACTCTGGAAACACCATATATTTT.

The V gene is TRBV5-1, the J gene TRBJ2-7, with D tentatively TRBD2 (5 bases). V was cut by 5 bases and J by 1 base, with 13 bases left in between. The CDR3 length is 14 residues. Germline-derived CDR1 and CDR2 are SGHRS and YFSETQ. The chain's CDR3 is CASSFGDYSYEQYF. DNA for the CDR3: TGCGCCAGCAGTTTTGGAGACTATTCCTACGAGCAGTACTTC. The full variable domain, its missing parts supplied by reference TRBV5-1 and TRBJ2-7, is KAGVTQTPRYLIKTRGQQVTLSCSPISGHRSVSWYQQTPGQGLQFLFEYFSETQRNKGNFPGRFSGRQFSNSRSEMNVSTLELGDSALYLCASSFGDYSYEQYFGPGTRLTVT.

CDR3 DNA: TGTGCCAGCATGGGGGTGAGGGATGAAAAACTGTTTTTT. Translated, it gives CASMGVRDEKLFF. V gene TRBV28 combines with J gene TRBJ1-4; D is perhaps TRBD1 (5 bases). The germline CDR1 and CDR2 sequences are MDHEN and SYDVKM. This CDR3 is built from 13 residues. Trimming took off 7 bases at V and 6 bases at J, with 12 bases between the two ends.

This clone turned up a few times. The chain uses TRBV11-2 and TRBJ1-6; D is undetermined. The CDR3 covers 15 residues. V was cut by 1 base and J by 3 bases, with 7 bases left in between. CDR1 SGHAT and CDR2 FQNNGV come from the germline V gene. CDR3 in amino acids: CASSLGSGYNSPLHF. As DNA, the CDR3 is TGTGCCAGCAGCTTAGGTTCGGGCTATAATTCACCCCTCCACTTT.

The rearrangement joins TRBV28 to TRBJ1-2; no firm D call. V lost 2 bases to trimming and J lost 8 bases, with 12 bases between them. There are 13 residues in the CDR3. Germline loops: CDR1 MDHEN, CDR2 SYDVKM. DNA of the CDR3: TGTGCCAGCAGTTTACAGGTGGCTAAAGGCTACACCTTC. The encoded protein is CASSLQVAKGYTF.

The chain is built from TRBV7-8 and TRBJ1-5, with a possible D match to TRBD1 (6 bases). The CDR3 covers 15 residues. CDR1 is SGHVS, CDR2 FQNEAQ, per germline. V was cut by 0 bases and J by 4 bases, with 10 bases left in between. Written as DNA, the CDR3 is TGTGCCAGCAGCTTAGCGGGGCAGGGGAATCAGCCCCAGCATTTT. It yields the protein CASSLAGQGNQPQHF.

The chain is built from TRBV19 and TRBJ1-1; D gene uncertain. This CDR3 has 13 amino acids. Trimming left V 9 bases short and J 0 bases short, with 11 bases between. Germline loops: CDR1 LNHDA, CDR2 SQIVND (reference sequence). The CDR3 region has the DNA TGTGCCAGCGCGCTAACTTTGAACACTGAAGCTTTCTTT. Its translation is CASALTLNTEAFF.

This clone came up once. The CDR3 spells CASSEGVASSGANVLTF. CDR3 in DNA: TGTGCCAGCAGTGAAGGGGTTGCTAGCTCTGGGGCCAACGTCCTGACTTTC. The chain links TRBV6-1 to TRBJ2-6; the D is unclear. Trimming shortened V by 1 base and J by 0 bases, and 10 bases separated the two germline ends. Germline V gene data show CDR1 as MNHNS and CDR2 as SASEGT. This CDR3 comprises 17 residues.

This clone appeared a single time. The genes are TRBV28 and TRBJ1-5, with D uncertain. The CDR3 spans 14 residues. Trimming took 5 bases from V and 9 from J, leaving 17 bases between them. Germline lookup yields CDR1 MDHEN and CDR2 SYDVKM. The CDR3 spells CASSQTGNWAPQHF. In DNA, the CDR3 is TGTGCCAGCAGTCAAACTGGAAACTGGGCGCCCCAGCATTTT.

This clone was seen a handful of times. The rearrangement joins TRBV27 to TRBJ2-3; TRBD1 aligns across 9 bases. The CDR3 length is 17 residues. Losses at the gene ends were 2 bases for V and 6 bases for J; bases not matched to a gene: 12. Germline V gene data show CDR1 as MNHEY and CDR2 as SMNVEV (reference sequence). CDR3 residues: CASSLILFGQGTDTQYF. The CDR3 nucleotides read TGTGCCAGCAGTTTAATTCTCTTTGGACAGGGGACGGATACGCAGTATTTT.

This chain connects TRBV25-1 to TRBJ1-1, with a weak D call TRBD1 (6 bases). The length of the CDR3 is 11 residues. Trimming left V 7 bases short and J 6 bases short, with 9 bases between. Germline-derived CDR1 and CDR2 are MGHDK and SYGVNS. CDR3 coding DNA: TGTGCCAGCACGCGACAGGCTGAAGCTTTCTTT. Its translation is CASTRQAEAFF.

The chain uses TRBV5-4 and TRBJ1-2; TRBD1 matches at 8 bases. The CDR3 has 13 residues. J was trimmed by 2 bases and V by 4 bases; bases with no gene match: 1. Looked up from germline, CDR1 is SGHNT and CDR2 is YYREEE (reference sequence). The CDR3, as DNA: TGTGCCAGCAGCAGGACAGGGAACTATGGCTACACCTTC. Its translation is CASSRTGNYGYTF.